The entry below describes one T cell receptor beta chain. Sequencing was performed with immunoSEQ multiplex PCR; in TCRdb, only in-frame clones are kept and a portion is missing. The data hold 150,000 to 200,000 clones, with roughly three quarters observed a single time. The data belong to a study of blood T cell repertoires in COVID-19. Study at large: The cDNA or gDNA used as material had been derived from T cells, B-cell-depleted T cells, or PBMCs.

Those enrolled in Seattle joined during active infection and were followed longitudinally afterward. The germline V and J ends were trimmed by 4 bases and 6 bases, with 16 bases remaining between them. This CDR3 contains 15 residues. The germline CDR1 and CDR2 sequences are SEHNR and FQNEAQ (reference sequence). The gene calls are TRBV7-9 and TRBJ1-5; D remains unclear. The sequenced sample was peripheral blood. The sequence was obtained from a woman aged 40 to 49 with COVID-19, enrolled during active disease. The CDR3 loop reads CASSSPEEASQPQHF. As DNA, the CDR3 is TGTGCCAGCAGCTCCCCCGAGGAGGCCAGTCAGCCCCAGCATTTT.